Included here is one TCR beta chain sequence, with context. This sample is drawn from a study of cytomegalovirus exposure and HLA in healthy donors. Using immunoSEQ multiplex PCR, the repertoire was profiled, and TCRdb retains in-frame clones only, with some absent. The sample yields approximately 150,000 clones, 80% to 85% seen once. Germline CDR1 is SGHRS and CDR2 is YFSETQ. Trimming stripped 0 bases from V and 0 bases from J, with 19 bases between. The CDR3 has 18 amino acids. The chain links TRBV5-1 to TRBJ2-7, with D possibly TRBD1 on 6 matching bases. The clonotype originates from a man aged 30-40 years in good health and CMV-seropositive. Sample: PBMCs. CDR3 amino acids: CASSLAMAGDIGSYEQYF. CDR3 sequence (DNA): TGCGCCAGCAGCTTGGCCATGGCAGGGGATATCGGCTCCTACGAGCAGTACTTC.